Given below is one TCR beta chain in context. Its antigen is not yet known. No quality values exist for individual bases; no much larger clone is one base distant. From its cysteine to its phenylalanine, the CDR3 spans 13 amino acids. The kept DNA is CDR3 alone, 39 bases in frame from the first base. The germline V gene yields SQVTM for CDR1 and ANQGSEA for CDR2. At the junction V is shortened by 6 bases and J by 4 bases; bases outside the gene matches: 6. The CDR3 regions of human TCRbeta chains were analyzed by immunosequencing. As for the original processing: TCRs in the repertoires were matched against a reference library of SARS-CoV-2-specific TCRs that had been generated with the MIRA antigen-specificity platform. Breadth was defined as the fraction of unique TCRs that were SARS-CoV-2-associated, and depth was defined as the fraction of total T cells that were SARS-CoV-2-associated. Each spike-specific TCR was assigned to its reactive spike region and to a CD4 or CD8 class using the MIRA data. Log10-transformed breadth and depth values were compared by one-way ANOVA with Sidak's multiple comparisons tests. The table was pulled from immuneACCESS by TCRdb, which kept in-frame rearrangements only. Such tables lose some clones; where checked, under half of the loss comes from unresolved V genes, and the rest has no known cause. That table furnishes V, J and clone size, whereas the DNA furnished D and trimming. The sample table records about 85,000 clones; approximately 83% of these occur just once. Under 9% of the sample is in the top ten clones.

This sample was taken from a study of T cell responses to AZD1222 COVID-19 vaccine (dated by TCRdb to about 2021). For the study in its entirety: AZD1222 recipients whose second dose came at about 4 weeks and those whose second dose came at about 12 weeks were combined into one group, since spike-specific TCR depth and breadth did not differ between the two schedules. A total of approximately 230 trial participants underwent TCR sequencing, of whom some 210 received two doses of AZD1222 and about 25 received two doses of the MenACWY control vaccine. Enrollment into the trials was organized by age into subgroups of 18-55, 56-69 and 70-plus years, and those subgroups contained around 150, 28 and 57 TCR-sequenced participants, respectively. Overall results and qualifications from the work: The 56-69-year group was small, and its depth increase did not reach significance, likely because of low power. After two AZD1222 doses, spike-specific TCR breadth and depth were significantly higher than at day 0 and than in MenACWY recipients. Only five to seven AZD1222 recipients were SARS-CoV-2 seropositive at baseline, limiting conclusions about previously exposed vaccinees. Nearly half of unique spike-specific TCRs reportedly recognized epitopes outside regions mutated in the B.1.351 and B.1.1.7 variants. Because no samples from the day 14 peak response were available, repertoires could be characterized only after the peak T cell response. Participants were mostly white British, with more females than males. The authors suggested clonal diversity may have been underestimated. The whole spike protein was spanned by vaccine-associated CD4 TCRs, and dominant responses were seen in regions 160-218 and 743-854.

The time point label corresponds to: baseline before first vaccination. Samples from vaccinated people were obtained from the UK trials COV001 and COV002, which included a single-blind randomized controlled phase 2/3 trial of AZD1222 (ChAdOx1 nCoV-19) in healthy adults. Trial participant PBMC samples were collected at day 0 and day 28 after the second dose for TCRbeta chain sequencing. Recombination joined TRBV29-1 with TRBJ2-3; TRBD2 matches 8 bases in the middle. Source: peripheral blood, taken on day 0 of AZD1222 vaccination. This clonotype originated in an adult in good health. The DNA sequence is given as TGCAGCGTAGAACAAGCGGGAGCAGATACGCAGTATTTT. Its coded protein is CSVEQAGADTQYF.